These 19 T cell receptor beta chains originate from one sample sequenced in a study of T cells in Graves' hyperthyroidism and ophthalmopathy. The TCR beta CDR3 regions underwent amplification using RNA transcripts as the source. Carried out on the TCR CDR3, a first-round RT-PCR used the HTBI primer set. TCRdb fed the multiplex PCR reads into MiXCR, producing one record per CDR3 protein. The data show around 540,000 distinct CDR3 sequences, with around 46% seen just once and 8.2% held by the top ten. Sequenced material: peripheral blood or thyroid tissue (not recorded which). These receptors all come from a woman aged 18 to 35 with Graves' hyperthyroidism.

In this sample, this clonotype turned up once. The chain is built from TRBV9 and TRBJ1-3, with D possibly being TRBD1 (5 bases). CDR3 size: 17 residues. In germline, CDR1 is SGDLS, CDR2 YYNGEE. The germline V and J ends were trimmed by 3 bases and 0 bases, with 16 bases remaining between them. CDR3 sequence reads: CASSGSGQVFSGNTIYF. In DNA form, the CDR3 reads TGTGCCAGCAGCGGCTCGGGGCAGGTATTCTCTGGAAACACCATATATTTT.

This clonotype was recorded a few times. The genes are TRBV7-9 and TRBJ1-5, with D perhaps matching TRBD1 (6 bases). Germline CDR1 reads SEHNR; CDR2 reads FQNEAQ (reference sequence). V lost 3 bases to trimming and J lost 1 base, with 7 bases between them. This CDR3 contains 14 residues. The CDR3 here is CASSFTGSNQPQHF. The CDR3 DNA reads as TGTGCCAGCAGCTTTACAGGGAGCAATCAGCCCCAGCATTTT.

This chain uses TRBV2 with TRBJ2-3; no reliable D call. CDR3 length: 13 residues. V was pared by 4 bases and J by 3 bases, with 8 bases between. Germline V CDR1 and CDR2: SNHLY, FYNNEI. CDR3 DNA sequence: TGTGCCAGCAGTGGTAGCCTAACAGATACGCAGTATTTT. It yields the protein CASSGSLTDTQYF.

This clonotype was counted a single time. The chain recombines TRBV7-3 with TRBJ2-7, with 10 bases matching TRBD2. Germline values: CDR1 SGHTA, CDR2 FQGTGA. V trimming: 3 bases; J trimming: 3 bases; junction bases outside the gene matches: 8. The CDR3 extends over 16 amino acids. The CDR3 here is CASSFRGTSARYEQYF. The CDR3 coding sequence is TGTGCCAGCAGCTTCCGAGGGACTAGCGCTCGCTACGAGCAGTACTTC.

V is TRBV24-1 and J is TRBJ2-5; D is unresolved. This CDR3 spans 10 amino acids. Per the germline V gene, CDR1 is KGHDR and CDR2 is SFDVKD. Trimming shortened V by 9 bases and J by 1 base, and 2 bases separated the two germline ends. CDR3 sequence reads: CATLQETQYF. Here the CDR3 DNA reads TGTGCCACCCTCCAAGAGACCCAGTACTTC.

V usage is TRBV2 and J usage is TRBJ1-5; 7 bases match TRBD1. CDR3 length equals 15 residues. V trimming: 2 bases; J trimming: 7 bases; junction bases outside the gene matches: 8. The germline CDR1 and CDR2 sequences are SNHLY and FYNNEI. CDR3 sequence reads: CASSEMGQNIQPQHF. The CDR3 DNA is TGTGCCAGCAGTGAAATGGGACAGAATATCCAGCCCCAGCATTTT. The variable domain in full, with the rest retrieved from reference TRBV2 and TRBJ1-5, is EPEVTQTPSHQVTQMGQEVILRCVPISNHLYFYWYRQILGQKVEFLVSFYNNEISEKSEIFDDQFSVERPDGSNFTLKIRSTKLEDSAMYFCASSEMGQNIQPQHFGDGTRLSIL.

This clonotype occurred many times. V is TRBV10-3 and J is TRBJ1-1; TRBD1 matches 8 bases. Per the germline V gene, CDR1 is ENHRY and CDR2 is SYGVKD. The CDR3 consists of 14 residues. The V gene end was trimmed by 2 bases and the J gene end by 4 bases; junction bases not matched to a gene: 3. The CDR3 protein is CAISETGGSTEAFF. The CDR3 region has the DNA TGTGCCATCAGTGAGACAGGGGGGAGCACTGAAGCTTTCTTT.

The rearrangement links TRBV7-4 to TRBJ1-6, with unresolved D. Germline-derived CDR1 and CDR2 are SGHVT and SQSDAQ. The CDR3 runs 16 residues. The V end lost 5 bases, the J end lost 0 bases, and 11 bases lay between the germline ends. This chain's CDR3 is CASSRTVSSYNSPLHF. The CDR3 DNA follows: TGTGCCAGCAGCCGGACTGTAAGCTCCTATAATTCACCCCTCCACTTT. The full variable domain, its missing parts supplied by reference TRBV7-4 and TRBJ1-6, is GAGVSQSPRYKVAKRGRDVALRCDSISGHVTLYWYRQTLGQGSEVLTYSQSDAQRDKSGRPSGRFSAERPERSVSTLKIQRTEQGDSAVYLCASSRTVSSYNSPLHFGNGTRLTVT.

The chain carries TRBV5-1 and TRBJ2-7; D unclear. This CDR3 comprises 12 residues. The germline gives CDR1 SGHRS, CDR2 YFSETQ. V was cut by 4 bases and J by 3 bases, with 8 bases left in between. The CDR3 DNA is TGCGCCAGCAGCAGGATCGACTACGAGCAGTACTTC. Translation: CASSRIDYEQYF.

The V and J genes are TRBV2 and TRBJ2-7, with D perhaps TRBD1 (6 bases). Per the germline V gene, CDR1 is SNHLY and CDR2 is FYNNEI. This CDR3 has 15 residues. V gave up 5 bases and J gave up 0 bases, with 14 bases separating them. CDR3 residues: CASSPLGANSYEQYF. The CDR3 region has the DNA TGTGCCAGCAGTCCCCTGGGGGCCAACTCCTACGAGCAGTACTTC.

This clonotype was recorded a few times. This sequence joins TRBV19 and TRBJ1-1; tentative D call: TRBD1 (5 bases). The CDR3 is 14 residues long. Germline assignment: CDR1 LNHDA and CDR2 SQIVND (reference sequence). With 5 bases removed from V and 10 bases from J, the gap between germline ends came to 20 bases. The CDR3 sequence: CASSPGRTPDRAFF. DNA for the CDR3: TGTGCCAGTAGTCCGGGACGGACCCCCGATCGAGCTTTCTTT.

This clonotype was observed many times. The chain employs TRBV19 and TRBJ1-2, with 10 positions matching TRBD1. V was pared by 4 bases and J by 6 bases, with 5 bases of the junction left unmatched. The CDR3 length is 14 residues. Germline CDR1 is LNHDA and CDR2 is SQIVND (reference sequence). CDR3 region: CASSTDRGLDGYTF. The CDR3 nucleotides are TGTGCCAGTAGTACCGACAGGGGGCTAGATGGCTACACCTTC.

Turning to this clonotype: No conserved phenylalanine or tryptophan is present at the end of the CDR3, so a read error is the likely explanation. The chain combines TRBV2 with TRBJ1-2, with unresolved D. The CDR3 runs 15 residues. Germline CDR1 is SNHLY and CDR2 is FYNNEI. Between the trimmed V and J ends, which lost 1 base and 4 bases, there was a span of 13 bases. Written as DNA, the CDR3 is TGTGCCAGCAGTGAAGATTCTGCAGTCTTCTATGGCTACACCCTC. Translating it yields CASSEDSAVFYGYTL.

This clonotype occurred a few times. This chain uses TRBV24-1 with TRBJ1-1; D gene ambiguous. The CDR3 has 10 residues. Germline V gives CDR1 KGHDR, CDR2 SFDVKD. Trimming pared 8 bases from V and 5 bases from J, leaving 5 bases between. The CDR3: CATTGTEAFF. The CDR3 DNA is TGTGCCACCACCGGGACTGAAGCTTTCTTT.

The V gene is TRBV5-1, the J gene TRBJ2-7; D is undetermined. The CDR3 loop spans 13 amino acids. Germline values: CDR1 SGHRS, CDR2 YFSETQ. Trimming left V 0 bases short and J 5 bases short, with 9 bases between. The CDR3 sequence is CASSLGLQNEQYF. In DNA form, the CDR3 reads TGCGCCAGCAGCTTGGGGTTGCAGAACGAGCAGTACTTC.

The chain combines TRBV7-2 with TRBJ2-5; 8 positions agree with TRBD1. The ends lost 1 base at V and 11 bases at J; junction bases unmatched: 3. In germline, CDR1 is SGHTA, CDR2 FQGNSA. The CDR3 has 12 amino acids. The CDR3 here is CASSLGGQAQYF. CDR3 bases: TGTGCCAGCAGCTTAGGGGGACAGGCTCAGTACTTC.

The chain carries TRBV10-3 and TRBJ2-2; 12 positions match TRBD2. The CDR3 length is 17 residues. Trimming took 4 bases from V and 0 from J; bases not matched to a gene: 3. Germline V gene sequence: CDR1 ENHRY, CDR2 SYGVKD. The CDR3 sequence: CAISGTSGAANTGELFF. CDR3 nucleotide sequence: TGTGCCATCAGTGGGACTAGCGGGGCCGCGAACACCGGGGAGCTGTTTTTT.

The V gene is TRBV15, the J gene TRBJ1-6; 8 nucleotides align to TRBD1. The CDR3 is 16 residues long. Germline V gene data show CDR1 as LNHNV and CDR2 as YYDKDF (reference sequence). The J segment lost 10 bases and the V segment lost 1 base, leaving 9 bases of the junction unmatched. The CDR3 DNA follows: TGTGCCACCAGCAGAGCGGCGCCAGGGGGCGTCTCACCCCTCCACTTT. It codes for CATSRAAPGGVSPLHF.

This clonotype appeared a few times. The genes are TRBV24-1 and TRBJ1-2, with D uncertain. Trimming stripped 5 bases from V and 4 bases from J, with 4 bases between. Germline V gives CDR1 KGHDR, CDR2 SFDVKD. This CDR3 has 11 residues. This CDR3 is CATSGIYGYTF. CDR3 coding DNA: TGTGCCACCAGTGGAATCTATGGCTACACCTTC.